This entry concerns a single TCR beta chain. Its target is not known. This record belongs to a study of cytomegalovirus exposure and HLA in healthy donors. The study's findings and limits: An analysis done earlier found most TCR beta V segments productive about 87% or about 30% of the time.

Use of 60 Vbeta and 13 Jbeta primers characterized the PCR. The data were produced by immunoSEQ multiplex PCR, yet TCRdb's version contains in-frame clones alone and is incomplete. Among approximately 110,000 clones listed, about 80% were seen once. Unmatched junction bases numbered 10, after V lost 10 bases and J lost 4 bases. CDR1 and CDR2 from the germline V gene are SEHNR and FQNEAQ (reference sequence). This CDR3 comprises 14 residues. This TCR derives from a woman between 18 and 30 years old in good health and CMV-seropositive. The J gene is TRBJ2-3, the V gene TRBV7-9, with 8 bases matching TRBD2. The sequenced sample was PBMCs. CDR3: CATTPREGPDTQYF. CDR3 DNA: TGTGCCACCACCCCCCGGGAGGGCCCAGATACGCAGTATTTT.